The 18 T cell receptor beta chains presented below share a single source sample, sequenced in a study of blood T cell repertoires in COVID-19. Method: immunoSEQ multiplex PCR; TCRdb's copy keeps in-frame clones and lacks some. The profile shows approximately 400,000 clones, approximately 90% of them singletons. The sequenced sample was PBMCs or T cells enriched from blood (not recorded which). The receptors come from a woman aged 18-29 years who had recovered from COVID-19.

V usage is TRBV30 and J usage is TRBJ1-6, with TRBD1 matching 7 bases. J was trimmed by 9 bases and V by 5 bases; bases with no gene match: 10. The length of the CDR3 is 14 residues. The germline V gene encodes CDR1 GTSNPN and CDR2 SVGIG (reference sequence). The CDR3 DNA is TGTGCCTGGGCGACCGGGACAGACGGTTCACCCCTCCACTTT. It encodes CAWATGTDGSPLHF.

The V gene is TRBV12-3 or TRBV12-4, the J gene TRBJ1-2; no firm D call. Trimming took off 4 bases at V and 5 bases at J, with 11 bases between the two ends. There are 13 residues in the CDR3. The CDR3 reads CASSSGVTYGYTF. The DNA of the CDR3 is TGTGCCAGCAGTTCCGGGGTTACATATGGCTACACCTTC.

The chain has TRBV6-5 and TRBJ1-6; the match to TRBD1 covers 8 bases. CDR1 and CDR2 (germline): MNHEY, SVGAGI. V lost 0 bases, J lost 7 bases, and 5 bases stayed unmatched. This CDR3 contains 16 residues. The CDR3 region is CASSYSVPGGNSPLHF. Written as DNA, the CDR3 is TGTGCCAGCAGTTACTCAGTCCCAGGGGGCAATTCACCCCTCCACTTT.

CDR3 DNA sequence: TGTGCCAGCAGCCCCCGCGGGGGGCCCTCCTACGAGCAGTACTTC. It is translated as CASSPRGGPSYEQYF. The genes are TRBV13 and TRBJ2-7, with 8 bases fitting TRBD2. V shed 5 bases and J 0 bases; nucleotides not matched to a gene: 6. The CDR3 has 15 amino acids. Germline values: CDR1 PRHDT, CDR2 FYEKMQ (reference sequence).

This chain connects TRBV9 to TRBJ2-7, with 7 bases fitting TRBD1. Germline CDR1 and CDR2: SGDLS and YYNGEE. This CDR3 region has 15 residues. The J segment lost 2 bases and the V segment lost 0 bases, leaving 5 bases of the junction unmatched. In DNA form, the CDR3 reads TGTGCCAGCAGCGTAGGAAACAGGGGTACCTACGAGCAGTACTTC. Translation: CASSVGNRGTYEQYF. The variable domain in full, with the rest retrieved from reference TRBV9 and TRBJ2-7, is DSGVTQTPKHLITATGQRVTLRCSPRSGDLSVYWYQQSLDQGLQFLIQYYNGEERAKGNILERFSAQQFPDLHSELNLSSLELGDSALYFCASSVGNRGTYEQYFGPGTRLTVT.

The chain recombines TRBV21-1 with TRBJ1-5; the table's D call, TRBD1, was not checked against the DNA. TRBV21-1 is a pseudogene segment. The CDR3 contains 15 residues. CDR3 coding DNA: TGTGCCAGCAGCAAAGTCTCACAGGCGGATCAGCCCCAGCATTTT. This sequence encodes CASSKVSQADQPQHF.

This chain connects TRBV11-2 to TRBJ2-7; TRBD1 might be the D (6 bases). The germline CDR1 and CDR2 sequences are SGHAT and FQNNGV. There are 13 residues in the CDR3. Deletions cut 5 bases from V and 5 bases from J, with 13 bases between. DNA for the CDR3: TGTGCCAGCAGCCAGCGGACAGTTCACGAGCAGTACTTC. Translated: CASSQRTVHEQYF.

The chain carries TRBV4-1 and TRBJ1-1, with D perhaps matching TRBD1 (6 bases). With 4 bases removed from V and 6 bases from J, the gap between germline ends came to 15 bases. Germline V gene lookup returns CDR1 MGHRA and CDR2 YSYEKL. This CDR3 is built from 14 residues. For the CDR3, the DNA is TGCGCCAGCAGCCGGGGACACCCTGGCGCTGAAGCTTTCTTT. The encoded protein is CASSRGHPGAEAFF.

The rearrangement joins TRBV13 to TRBJ1-1; D unresolved. Germline CDR1 reads PRHDT; CDR2 reads FYEKMQ (reference sequence). CDR3 length: 11 amino acids. V lost 2 bases and J 6 bases, leaving 4 bases between the germline ends. The CDR3 DNA is TGTGCCAGCAGCTTATATCCTGAAGCTTTCTTT. This translates into CASSLYPEAFF.

V is TRBV24-1 and J is TRBJ2-7; D may be TRBD2 (5 bases). Germline V gives CDR1 KGHDR, CDR2 SFDVKD. Trimming left V 3 bases short and J 9 bases short, with 17 bases between. This CDR3 is built from 14 residues. The CDR3 protein is CATSDDYGFTGQYF. CDR3 DNA sequence: TGTGCCACCAGTGATGACTACGGGTTTACCGGGCAGTACTTC.

The chain carries TRBV19 and TRBJ1-5; D is unresolved. Trimming took off 2 bases at V and 4 bases at J, with 15 bases between the two ends. CDR1 is LNHDA, CDR2 SQIVND, per germline (reference sequence). CDR3 length: 16 amino acids. The CDR3 is CASSIIRTSGNQPQHF. The CDR3 nucleotides read TGTGCCAGTAGTATAATCAGGACCAGCGGGAATCAGCCCCAGCATTTT.

The gene calls are TRBV7-9 and TRBJ2-1; 7 bases match TRBD2. This CDR3 spans 14 amino acids. The V gene end was trimmed by 5 bases and the J gene end by 7 bases; junction bases not matched to a gene: 8. The germline V gene has CDR1 SEHNR and CDR2 FQNEAQ (reference sequence). CDR3 amino acids: CASSRTSEGNEQFF. The CDR3 DNA reads TGTGCCAGCAGCCGAACTAGCGAAGGGAATGAGCAGTTCTTC. Full variable domain (outside the CDR3, taken from reference TRBV7-9 and TRBJ2-1): DTGVSQNPRHKITKRGQNVTFRCDPISEHNRLYWYRQTLGQGPEFLTYFQNEAQLEKSRLLSDRFSAERPKGSFSTLEIQRTEQGDSAMYLCASSRTSEGNEQFFGPGTRLTVL.

The gene calls are TRBV6-5 and TRBJ1-2, with TRBD1 matching over 7 bases. The germline CDR1 and CDR2 sequences are MNHEY and SVGAGI. The V and J ends lost 7 bases and 4 bases, in that order; junction bases with no gene match: 9. The CDR3 totals 14 residues. CDR3 in amino acids: CASTRQGDRYGYTF. CDR3 nucleotide sequence: TGTGCCAGCACTCGGCAGGGGGATCGCTATGGCTACACCTTC.

The V gene is TRBV19, the J gene TRBJ1-5; no reliable D call. Germline-derived CDR1 and CDR2 are LNHDA and SQIVND (reference sequence). The CDR3 contains 13 residues. V was clipped by 2 bases and J by 5 bases, with 7 bases between them. The CDR3 is CASSILRDQPQHF. The CDR3 DNA reads TGTGCCAGTAGTATACTACGGGATCAGCCCCAGCATTTT.

This chain links TRBV11-2 with TRBJ1-1; D may be TRBD1 (5 bases). Germline assignment: CDR1 SGHAT and CDR2 FQNNGV. Trimming removed 2 bases at V and 3 bases at J, with 7 bases between. The CDR3 covers 13 residues. In nucleotides, the CDR3 is TGTGCCAGCAGCTTACAGGGCTACACTGAAGCTTTCTTT. Its translation: CASSLQGYTEAFF.

A note on this clone: Other nucleotide sequences from this sample produce the same CDR3. The chain has TRBV20-1 and TRBJ2-5; 12 positions agree with TRBD1. The CDR3 loop spans 15 amino acids. The germline V gene has CDR1 DFQATT and CDR2 SNEGSKA (reference sequence). The junction had 9 bases not matched to a gene; V was cut back by 6 bases and J by 4 bases. In DNA, the CDR3 is TGCAGTGCCAGTCCCGGGACAGGGGGCGGAGAGACCCAGTACTTC. Protein sequence: CSASPGTGGGETQYF.

This clone was seen a few times. V usage is TRBV14 and J usage is TRBJ1-2; TRBD1 might be the D (5 bases). Deletions cut 0 bases from V and 6 bases from J, with 11 bases between. The CDR3 is 14 residues long. The germline gives CDR1 SGHDN, CDR2 FVKESK. The CDR3 loop reads CASSQDRGSDGYTF. In DNA, the CDR3 is TGTGCCAGCAGCCAAGATCGGGGGTCGGATGGCTACACCTTC.

This clone was picked up one time. This chain uses TRBV24-1 with TRBJ1-3, with a weak D call TRBD1 (6 bases). This CDR3 spans 18 amino acids. The V and J ends lost 3 bases and 0 bases respectively, with 17 bases between them. Germline-derived CDR1 and CDR2 are KGHDR and SFDVKD. CDR3 in DNA: TGTGCCACCAGTGATCACCAGGGGACGACCGGCTCTGGAAACACCATATATTTT. Translated, it gives CATSDHQGTTGSGNTIYF.